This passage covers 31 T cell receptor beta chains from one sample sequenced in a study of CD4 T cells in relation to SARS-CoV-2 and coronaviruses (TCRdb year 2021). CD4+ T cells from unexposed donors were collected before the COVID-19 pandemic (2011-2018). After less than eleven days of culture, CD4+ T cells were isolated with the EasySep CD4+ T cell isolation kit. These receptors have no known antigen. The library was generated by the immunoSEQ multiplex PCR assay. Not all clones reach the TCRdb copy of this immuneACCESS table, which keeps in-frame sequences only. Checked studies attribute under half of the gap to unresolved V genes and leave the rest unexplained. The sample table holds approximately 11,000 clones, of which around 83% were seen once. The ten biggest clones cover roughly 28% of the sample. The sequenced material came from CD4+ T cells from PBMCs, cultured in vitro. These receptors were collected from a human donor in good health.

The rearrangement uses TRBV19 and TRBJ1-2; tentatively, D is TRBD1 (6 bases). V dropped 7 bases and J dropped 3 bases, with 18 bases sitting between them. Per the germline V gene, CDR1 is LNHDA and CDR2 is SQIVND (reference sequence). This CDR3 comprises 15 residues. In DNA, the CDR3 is TGTGCCAGTACCCCGGACAGCCAGGAGGACTATGGCTACACCTTC. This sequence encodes CASTPDSQEDYGYTF.

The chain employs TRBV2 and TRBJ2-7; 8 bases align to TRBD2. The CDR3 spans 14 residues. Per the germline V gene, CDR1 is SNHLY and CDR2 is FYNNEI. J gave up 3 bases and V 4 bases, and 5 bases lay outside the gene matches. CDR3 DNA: TGTGCCAGCAGTGTGGCGGGAGGACGCTACGAGCAGTACTTC. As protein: CASSVAGGRYEQYF. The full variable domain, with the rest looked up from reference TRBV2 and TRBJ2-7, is EPEVTQTPSHQVTQMGQEVILRCVPISNHLYFYWYRQILGQKVEFLVSFYNNEISEKSEIFDDQFSVERPDGSNFTLKIRSTKLEDSAMYFCASSVAGGRYEQYFGPGTRLTVT.

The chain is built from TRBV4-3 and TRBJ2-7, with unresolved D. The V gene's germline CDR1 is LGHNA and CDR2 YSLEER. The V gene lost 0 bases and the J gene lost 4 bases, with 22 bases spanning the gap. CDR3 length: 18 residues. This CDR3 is CASSQDLTDRRQSYEQYF. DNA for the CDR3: TGCGCCAGCAGCCAAGATCTAACCGACCGCCGCCAGTCATACGAGCAGTACTTC.

The CDR3 coding sequence is TGCGCCAGCACCTCCCGGGGGGGGGACGGGGAGCTGTTTTTT. Encoded protein: CASTSRGGDGELFF. The chain links TRBV4-3 to TRBJ2-2, with 8 positions matching TRBD2. The CDR3 consists of 14 residues. V gave up 7 bases and J gave up 7 bases; unmatched junction bases: 8. Germline CDR1 reads LGHNA; CDR2 reads YSLEER.

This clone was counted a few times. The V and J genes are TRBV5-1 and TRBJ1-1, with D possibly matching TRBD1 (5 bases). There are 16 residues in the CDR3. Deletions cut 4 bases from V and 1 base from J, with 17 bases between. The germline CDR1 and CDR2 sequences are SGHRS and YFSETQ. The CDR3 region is CASSTGTVSWNTEAFF. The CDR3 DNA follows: TGCGCCAGCAGCACCGGGACGGTAAGCTGGAACACTGAAGCTTTCTTT.

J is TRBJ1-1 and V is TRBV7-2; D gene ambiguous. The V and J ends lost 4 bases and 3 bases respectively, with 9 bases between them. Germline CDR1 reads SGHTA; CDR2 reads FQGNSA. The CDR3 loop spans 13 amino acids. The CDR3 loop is CASSSNADTEAFF. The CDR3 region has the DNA TGTGCCAGCAGCTCAAATGCGGACACTGAAGCTTTCTTT.

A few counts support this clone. The CDR3: CASSLGVRGATGELFF. In nucleotides, the CDR3 is TGCGCCAGCAGCTTGGGTGTTCGGGGGGCGACCGGGGAGCTGTTTTTT. The J gene is TRBJ2-2, the V gene TRBV5-1; tentatively, D is TRBD2 (7 bases). CDR1 is SGHRS, CDR2 YFSETQ, per germline. CDR3 length: 16 amino acids. V lost 0 bases and J lost 5, with 14 bases in between.

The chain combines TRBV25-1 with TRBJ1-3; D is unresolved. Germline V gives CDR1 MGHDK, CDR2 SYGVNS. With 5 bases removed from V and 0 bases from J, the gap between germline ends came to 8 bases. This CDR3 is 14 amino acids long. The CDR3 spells CASSRASSGNTIYF. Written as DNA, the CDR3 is TGTGCCAGCAGTAGGGCCTCCTCTGGAAACACCATATATTTT. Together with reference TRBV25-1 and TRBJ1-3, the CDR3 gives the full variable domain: EADIYQTPRYLVIGTGKKITLECSQTMGHDKMYWYQQDPGMELHLIHYSYGVNSTEKGDLSSESTVSRIRTEHFPLTLESARPSHTSQYLCASSRASSGNTIYFGEGSWLTVV.

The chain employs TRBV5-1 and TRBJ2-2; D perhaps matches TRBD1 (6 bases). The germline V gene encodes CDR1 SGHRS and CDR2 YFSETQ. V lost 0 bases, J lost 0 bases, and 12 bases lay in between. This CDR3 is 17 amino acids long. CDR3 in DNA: TGCGCCAGCAGCTTGGGGGGGCCAGCCGCGAACACCGGGGAGCTGTTTTTT. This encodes CASSLGGPAANTGELFF.

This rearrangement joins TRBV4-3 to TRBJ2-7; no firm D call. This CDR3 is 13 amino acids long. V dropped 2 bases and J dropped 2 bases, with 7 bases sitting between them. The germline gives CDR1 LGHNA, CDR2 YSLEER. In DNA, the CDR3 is TGCGCCAGCAGCCAATTGAGGACCTACGAGCAGTACTTC. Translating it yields CASSQLRTYEQYF.

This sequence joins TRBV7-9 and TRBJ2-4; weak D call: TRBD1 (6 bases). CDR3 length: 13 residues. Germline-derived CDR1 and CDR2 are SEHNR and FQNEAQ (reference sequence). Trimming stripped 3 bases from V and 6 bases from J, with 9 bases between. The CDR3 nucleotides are TGTGCCAGCAGCTTGGGACAAAGAAACATTCAGTACTTC. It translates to CASSLGQRNIQYF.

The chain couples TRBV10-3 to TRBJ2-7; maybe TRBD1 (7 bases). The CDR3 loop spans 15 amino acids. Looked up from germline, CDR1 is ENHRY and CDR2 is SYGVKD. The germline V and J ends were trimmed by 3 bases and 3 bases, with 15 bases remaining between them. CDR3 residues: CAISELAGGGYEQYF. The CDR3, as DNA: TGTGCCATCAGTGAACTCGCAGGGGGAGGCTACGAGCAGTACTTC.

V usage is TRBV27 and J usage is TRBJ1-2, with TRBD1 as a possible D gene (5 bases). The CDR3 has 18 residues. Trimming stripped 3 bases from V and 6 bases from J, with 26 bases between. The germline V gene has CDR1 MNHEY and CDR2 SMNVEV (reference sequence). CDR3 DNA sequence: TGTGCCAGCAGTTTTAGGGAGCGACAGAACGGAAGAGGTGATGGCTACACCTTC. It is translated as CASSFRERQNGRGDGYTF.

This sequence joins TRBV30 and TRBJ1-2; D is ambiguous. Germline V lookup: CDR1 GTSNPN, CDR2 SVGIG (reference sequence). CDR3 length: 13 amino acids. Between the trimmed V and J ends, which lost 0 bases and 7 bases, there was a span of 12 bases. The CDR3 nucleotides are TGTGCCTGGAGTGTCACCCCCCCCGGTGGCTACACCTTC. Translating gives CAWSVTPPGGYTF.

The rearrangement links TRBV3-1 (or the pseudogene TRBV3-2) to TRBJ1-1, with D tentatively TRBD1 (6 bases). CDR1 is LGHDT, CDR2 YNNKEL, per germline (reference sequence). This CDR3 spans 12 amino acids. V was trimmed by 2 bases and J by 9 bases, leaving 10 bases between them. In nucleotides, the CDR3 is TGTGCCAGCAGCCAAACGGGACAACAAGCTTTCTTT. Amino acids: CASSQTGQQAFF.

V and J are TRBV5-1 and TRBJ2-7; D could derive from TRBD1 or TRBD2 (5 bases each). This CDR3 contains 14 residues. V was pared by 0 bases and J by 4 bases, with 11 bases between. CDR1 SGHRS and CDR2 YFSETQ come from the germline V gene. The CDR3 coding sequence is TGCGCCAGCAGCTTGGGGGCCGGGGCTTACGAGCAGTACTTC. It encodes CASSLGAGAYEQYF.

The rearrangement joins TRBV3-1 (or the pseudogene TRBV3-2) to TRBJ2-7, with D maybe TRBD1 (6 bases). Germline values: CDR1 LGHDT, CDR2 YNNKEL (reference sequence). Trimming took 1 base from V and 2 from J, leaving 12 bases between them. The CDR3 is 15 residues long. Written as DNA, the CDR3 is TGTGCCAGCAGCCAAGCTCCGGACAGCCCCTACGAGCAGTACTTC. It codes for CASSQAPDSPYEQYF.

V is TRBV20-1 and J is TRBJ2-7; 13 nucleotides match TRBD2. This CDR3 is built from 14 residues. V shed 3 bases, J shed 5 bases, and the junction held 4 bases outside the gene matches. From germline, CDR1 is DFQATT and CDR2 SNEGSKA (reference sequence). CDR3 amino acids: CSASRTSGSDEQYF. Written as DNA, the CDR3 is TGCAGTGCTAGTAGGACTAGCGGGAGTGACGAGCAGTACTTC.

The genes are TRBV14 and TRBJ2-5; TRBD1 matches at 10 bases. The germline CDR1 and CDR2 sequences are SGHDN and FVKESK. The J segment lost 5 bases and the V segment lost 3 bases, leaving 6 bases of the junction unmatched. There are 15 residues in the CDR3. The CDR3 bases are TGTGCCAGCAGCCACCGACAGGGGGCTGGGGAGACCCAGTACTTC. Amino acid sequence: CASSHRQGAGETQYF.

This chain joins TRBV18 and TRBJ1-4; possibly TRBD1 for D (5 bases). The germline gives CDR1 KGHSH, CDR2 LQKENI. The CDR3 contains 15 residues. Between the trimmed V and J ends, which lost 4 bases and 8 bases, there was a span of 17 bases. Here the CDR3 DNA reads TGTGCCAGCTCACTAGAGACGGGGGTCCAAGAAAAACTGTTTTTT. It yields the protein CASSLETGVQEKLFF.

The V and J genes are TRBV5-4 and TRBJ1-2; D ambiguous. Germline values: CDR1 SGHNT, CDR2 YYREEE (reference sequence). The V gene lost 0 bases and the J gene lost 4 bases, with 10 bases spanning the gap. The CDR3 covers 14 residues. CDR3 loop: CASSLAGQVYGYTF. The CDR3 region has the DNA TGTGCCAGCAGCTTGGCCGGGCAGGTCTATGGCTACACCTTC. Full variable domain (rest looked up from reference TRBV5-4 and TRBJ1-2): ETGVTQSPTHLIKTRGQQVTLRCSSQSGHNTVSWYQQALGQGPQFIFQYYREEENGRGNFPPRFSGLQFPNYSSELNVNALELDDSALYLCASSLAGQVYGYTFGSGTRLTVV.

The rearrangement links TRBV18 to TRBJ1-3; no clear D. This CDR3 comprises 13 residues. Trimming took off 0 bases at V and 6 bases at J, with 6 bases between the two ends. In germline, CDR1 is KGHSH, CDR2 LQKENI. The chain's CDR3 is CASSPPSTNTIYF. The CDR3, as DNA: TGTGCCAGCTCACCACCTTCGACAAACACCATATATTTT.

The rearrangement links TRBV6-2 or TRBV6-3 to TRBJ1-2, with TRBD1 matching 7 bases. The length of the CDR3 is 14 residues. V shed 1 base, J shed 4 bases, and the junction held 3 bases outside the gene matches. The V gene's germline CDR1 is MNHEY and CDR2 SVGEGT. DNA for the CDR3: TGTGCCAGCAGTTACTTTGACAGGGCCTATGGCTACACCTTC. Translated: CASSYFDRAYGYTF.

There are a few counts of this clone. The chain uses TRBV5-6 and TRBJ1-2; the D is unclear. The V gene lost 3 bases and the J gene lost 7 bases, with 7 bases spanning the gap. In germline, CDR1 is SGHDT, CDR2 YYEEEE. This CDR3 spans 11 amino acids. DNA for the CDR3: TGTGCCAGCAGCTCAAGGGTTGGCTACACCTTC. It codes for CASSSRVGYTF.

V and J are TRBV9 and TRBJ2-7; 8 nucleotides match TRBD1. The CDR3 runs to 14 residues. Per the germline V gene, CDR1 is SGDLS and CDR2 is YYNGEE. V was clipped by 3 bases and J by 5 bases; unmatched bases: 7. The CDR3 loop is CASSAQTGADEQYF. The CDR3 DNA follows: TGTGCCAGCAGCGCACAGACAGGGGCGGACGAGCAGTACTTC. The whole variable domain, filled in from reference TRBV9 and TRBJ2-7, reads DSGVTQTPKHLITATGQRVTLRCSPRSGDLSVYWYQQSLDQGLQFLIQYYNGEERAKGNILERFSAQQFPDLHSELNLSSLELGDSALYFCASSAQTGADEQYFGPGTRLTVT.

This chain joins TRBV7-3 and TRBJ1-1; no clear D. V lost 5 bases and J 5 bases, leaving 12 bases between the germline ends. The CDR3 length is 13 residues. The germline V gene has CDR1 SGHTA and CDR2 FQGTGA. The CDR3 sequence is CASSPVIGTEAFF. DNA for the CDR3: TGTGCCAGCAGCCCAGTTATAGGTACTGAAGCTTTCTTT.

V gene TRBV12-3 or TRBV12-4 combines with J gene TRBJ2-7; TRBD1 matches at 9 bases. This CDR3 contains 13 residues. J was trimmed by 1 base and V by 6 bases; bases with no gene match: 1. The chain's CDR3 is CASRGQGSYEQYF. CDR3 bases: TGTGCCAGCAGAGGACAGGGGTCCTACGAGCAGTACTTC.

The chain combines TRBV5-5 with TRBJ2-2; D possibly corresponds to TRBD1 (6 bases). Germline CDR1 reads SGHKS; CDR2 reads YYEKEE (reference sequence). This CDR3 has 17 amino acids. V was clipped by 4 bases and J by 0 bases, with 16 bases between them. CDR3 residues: CASSLRHWDTNTGELFF. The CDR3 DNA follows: TGTGCCAGCAGCCTGAGACACTGGGACACGAACACCGGGGAGCTGTTTTTT.

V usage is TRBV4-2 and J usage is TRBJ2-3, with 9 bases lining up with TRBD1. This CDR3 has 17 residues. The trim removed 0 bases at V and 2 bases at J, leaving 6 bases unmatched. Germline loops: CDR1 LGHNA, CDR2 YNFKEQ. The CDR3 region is CASSQEDRGYNTDTQYF. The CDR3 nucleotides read TGTGCCAGCAGCCAAGAAGACAGGGGGTATAACACAGATACGCAGTATTTT.

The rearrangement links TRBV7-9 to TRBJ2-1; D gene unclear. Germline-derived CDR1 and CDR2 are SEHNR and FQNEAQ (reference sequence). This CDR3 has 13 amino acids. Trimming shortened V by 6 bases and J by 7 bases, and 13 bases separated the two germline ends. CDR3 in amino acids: CASSRDPVNEQFF. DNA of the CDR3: TGTGCCAGCAGTAGAGACCCGGTGAATGAGCAGTTCTTC.

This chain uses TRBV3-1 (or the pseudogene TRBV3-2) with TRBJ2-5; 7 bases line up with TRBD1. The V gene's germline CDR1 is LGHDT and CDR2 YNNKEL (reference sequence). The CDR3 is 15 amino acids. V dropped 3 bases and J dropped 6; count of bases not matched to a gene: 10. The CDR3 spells CASSHSTGNMKTQYF. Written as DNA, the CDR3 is TGTGCCAGCAGCCATTCGACAGGGAATATGAAGACCCAGTACTTC.